The 8 T cell receptor beta chains below all came from one sample that was sequenced in a study of blood T cells in healthy people across ages. Sample-barcoded 5' priming and a J-beta primer mix drove a second PCR of roughly 7 to 11 cycles. TCRdb reprocessed the 5' RACE reads with MiXCR, giving one entry per CDR3 protein. Of hundreds of thousands of distinct CDR3 sequences detected, approximately 52% appear once; the ten largest clones hold less than 15%. Sequenced: blood. The receptors originated from a woman older than 75 in good health.

V and J are TRBV3-1 and TRBJ1-5; D ambiguous. The CDR3 has 14 amino acids. Trimming removed 4 bases at V and 2 bases at J, with 9 bases between. Germline V gene sequence: CDR1 LGHDT, CDR2 YNNKEL (reference sequence). Written as DNA, the CDR3 is TGTGCCAGCAGCCTTGGTGAAGGCAATCAGCCCCAGCATTTT. Translated, it gives CASSLGEGNQPQHF. The full variable domain, with the rest looked up from reference TRBV3-1 and TRBJ1-5, is DTAVSQTPKYLVTQMGNDKSIKCEQNLGHDTMYWYKQDSKKFLKIMFSYNNKELIINETVPNRFSPKSPDKAHLNLHINSLELGDSAVYFCASSLGEGNQPQHFGDGTRLSIL.

The J gene is TRBJ1-1, the V gene TRBV2; tentative D call: TRBD1 (5 bases). The germline V gene encodes CDR1 SNHLY and CDR2 FYNNEI. The CDR3 covers 13 residues. V lost 4 bases, J lost 3 bases, and 9 bases lay in between. The CDR3 DNA reads TGTGCCAGCAGTGGGGGCTCCTACACTGAAGCTTTCTTT. It is translated as CASSGGSYTEAFF. Supplemented by reference TRBV2 and TRBJ1-1, the full variable domain reads EPEVTQTPSHQVTQMGQEVILRCVPISNHLYFYWYRQILGQKVEFLVSFYNNEISEKSEIFDDQFSVERPDGSNFTLKIRSTKLEDSAMYFCASSGGSYTEAFFGQGTRLTVV.

Details on this clonotype: The junction departs from the called germline gene at one end, perhaps through a read error. The genes are TRBV28 and TRBJ2-5; the D is unclear. The CDR3 consists of 13 residues. Germline CDR1 MDHEN, CDR2 SYDVKM. The CDR3 protein is CAGSNTAQETQYF. As DNA, the CDR3 is TGTGCCGGCAGTAACACGGCCCAAGAGACCCAGTACTTC.

This clonotype was detected only a few times. This sequence joins TRBV20-1 and TRBJ2-4, with D uncertain. Per the germline V gene, CDR1 is DFQATT and CDR2 is SNEGSKA (reference sequence). CDR3 length equals 13 residues. The germline V and J ends were trimmed by 2 bases and 7 bases, with 12 bases remaining between them. CDR3 nucleotides: TGCAGTGCTAGACCCCCCCACCCTAACATTCAGTACTTC. Translated: CSARPPHPNIQYF.

The sample holds a few counts of this clonotype. The rearrangement links TRBV5-1 to TRBJ1-1; D remains ambiguous. Germline V lookup: CDR1 SGHRS, CDR2 YFSETQ. This CDR3 region has 15 residues. V was pared by 0 bases and J by 1 base, with 10 bases between. The CDR3 loop reads CASSLGWGRNTEAFF. In DNA form, the CDR3 reads TGCGCCAGCAGCTTGGGTTGGGGTCGGAACACTGAAGCTTTCTTT.

This chain links TRBV6-2 or TRBV6-3 with TRBJ2-1, with TRBD2 as a possible D gene (5 bases). The V end lost 3 bases, the J end lost 2 bases, and 11 bases lay between the germline ends. The CDR3 is 15 residues long. Germline V gene data show CDR1 as MNHEY and CDR2 as SVGEGT. Here the CDR3 reads CASSYPGLTYNEQFF. The CDR3 bases are TGTGCCAGCAGTTATCCCGGACTGACCTACAATGAGCAGTTCTTC.

The chain recombines TRBV27 with TRBJ1-2; D is perhaps TRBD1 (6 bases). The germline V and J ends were trimmed by 2 bases and 3 bases, with 10 bases remaining between them. The germline CDR1 and CDR2 sequences are MNHEY and SMNVEV (reference sequence). This CDR3 contains 14 residues. CDR3 coding DNA: TGTGCCAGCAGTTTAGTACAGGGTGACTATGGCTACACCTTC. It translates to CASSLVQGDYGYTF.

This clonotype was counted a single time. This rearrangement joins TRBV7-6 to TRBJ2-4; a possible D gene is TRBD2 (5 bases). The J call may not be correct, given that the DNA end is closer to TRBJ2-7. CDR3 length: 14 residues. Germline CDR1 SGHVS, CDR2 FNYEAQ. This CDR3 is CASSLDFLAGEQYF. The CDR3 DNA reads as TGTGCCAGCAGCTTAGATTTCCTAGCCGGCGAGCAGTACTTC.